The next 24 T cell receptor beta chains were all read from a single sample in a study of T cells in Graves' hyperthyroidism and ophthalmopathy. RNA transcripts served as the template for amplifying TCR beta CDR3 regions. In the first-round RT-PCR of the TCR CDR3, the HTBI primer set was used. TCRdb independently ran MiXCR on the multiplex PCR reads; one entry per CDR3 protein. Here the sample spans around 570,000 distinct CDR3 sequences, 15% to 20% being singletons. Specimen: blood. The receptor set was obtained from a man aged 35 to 55 with Graves' ophthalmopathy.

This chain connects TRBV7-2 to TRBJ2-6; weak D call: TRBD2 (7 bases). Trimming shortened V by 5 bases and J by 0 bases, and 17 bases separated the two germline ends. The CDR3 is 18 residues long. CDR1 and CDR2 (germline): SGHTA, FQGNSA. The chain's CDR3 is CASSADVGGLSGANVLTF. The CDR3 DNA is TGTGCCAGCAGCGCGGACGTCGGGGGGCTCTCTGGGGCCAACGTCCTGACTTTC.

This clonotype was seen ten or more times. V and J are TRBV7-2 and TRBJ1-1, with 8 positions matching TRBD1. This CDR3 spans 14 amino acids. With 3 bases clipped from V and 1 base from J, the junction kept 1 base outside the gene matches. The germline V gene has CDR1 SGHTA and CDR2 FQGNSA. The CDR3 loop reads CASSFTGGNTEAFF. The CDR3 DNA sequence: TGTGCCAGCAGCTTTACAGGGGGGAACACTGAAGCTTTCTTT.

With respect to this clonotype: This may stem from a read error, because a much larger clone lies one nucleotide away. CDR3 loop: CASSQSPAGELFF. CDR3 sequence (DNA): TGTGCCAGCAGCCAATCCCCCGCCGGGGAGCTGTTTTTT. This sequence joins TRBV3-1 and TRBJ2-2; D unresolved. The V and J ends lost 2 bases and 6 bases respectively, with 7 bases between them. The germline CDR1 and CDR2 sequences are LGHDT and YNNKEL (reference sequence). The CDR3 loop spans 13 amino acids. Based on the CDR3 plus reference TRBV3-1 and TRBJ2-2, the full variable domain is DTAVSQTPKYLVTQMGNDKSIKCEQNLGHDTMYWYKQDSKKFLKIMFSYNNKELIINETVPNRFSPKSPDKAHLNLHINSLELGDSAVYFCASSQSPAGELFFGEGSRLTVL.

As concerns this clonotype: Just one base apart from a much larger clone, this may be a read error. The CDR3 DNA follows: TGTGCCAGCTCACACCGGCCGGACGAGCAGTTCTTC. It yields the protein CASSHRPDEQFF. V is TRBV18 and J is TRBJ2-1; D unresolved. The germline V gene has CDR1 KGHSH and CDR2 LQKENI. The CDR3 extends over 12 amino acids. V lost 4 bases, J lost 10 bases, and 11 bases lay in between. Looking up the rest from reference TRBV18 and TRBJ2-1 gives the full variable domain: NAGVMQNPRHLVRRRGQEARLRCSPMKGHSHVYWYRQLPEEGLKFMVYLQKENIIDESGMPKERFSAEFPKEGPSILRIQQVVRGDSAAYFCASSHRPDEQFFGPGTRLTVL.

This clonotype was seen at least ten times. The genes are TRBV20-1 and TRBJ2-7; 9 nucleotides match TRBD2. CDR1 and CDR2 (germline): DFQATT, SNEGSKA (reference sequence). The trim removed 2 bases at V and 2 bases at J, leaving 4 bases unmatched. The CDR3 loop spans 14 amino acids. CDR3 residues: CSARKLAGPYEQYF. The DNA for the CDR3 is TGCAGTGCTAGAAAACTAGCGGGCCCCTACGAGCAGTACTTC.

The V gene is TRBV3-1, the J gene TRBJ2-7; D unclear. Germline V lookup: CDR1 LGHDT, CDR2 YNNKEL (reference sequence). This CDR3 comprises 15 residues. With 0 bases removed from V and 2 bases from J, the gap between germline ends came to 11 bases. The CDR3 coding sequence is TGTGCCAGCAGCCAAGATGGCGGTTTCCCCTACGAGCAGTACTTC. Translating it yields CASSQDGGFPYEQYF.

This clonotype was counted many times. The CDR3 DNA reads as TGTGCCAGCAGTTCAGAAGGGGGATTGATTTACAATGAGCAGTTCTTC. It yields the protein CASSSEGGLIYNEQFF. This rearrangement joins TRBV27 to TRBJ2-1, with a weak D call TRBD1 (6 bases). Looked up from germline, CDR1 is MNHEY and CDR2 is SMNVEV (reference sequence). V lost 4 bases and J lost 4, with 17 bases in between. This CDR3 is built from 16 residues.

The rearrangement uses TRBV10-2 and TRBJ2-5; 10 nucleotides agree with TRBD1. Germline-derived CDR1 and CDR2 are WSHSY and SAAADI. V gave up 0 bases and J gave up 4 bases; unmatched junction bases: 2. The CDR3 spans 15 residues. The CDR3 here is CASSESRTGGETQYF. The DNA of the CDR3 is TGCGCCAGCAGTGAGTCACGGACAGGGGGAGAGACCCAGTACTTC.

This clonotype was detected only a few times. The chain joins TRBV30 to TRBJ2-1; TRBD2 matches at 9 bases. This CDR3 comprises 14 residues. Per germline, CDR1 GTSNPN and CDR2 SVGIG (reference sequence). V gave up 3 bases and J gave up 3 bases; unmatched junction bases: 3. CDR3 in amino acids: CAWRTSGYYNEQFF. The CDR3 region has the DNA TGTGCCTGGAGAACTAGCGGGTACTACAATGAGCAGTTCTTC.

For this clonotype: A read error is possible here, since a much larger clone lies one base away. J is TRBJ2-3 and V is TRBV20-1; 11 nucleotides line up with TRBD2. With V trimmed by 3 bases and J by 2 bases, 10 bases remained unmatched. CDR3 length: 17 amino acids. Germline V gene sequence: CDR1 DFQATT, CDR2 SNEGSKA (reference sequence). The CDR3 spells CSAREFLAGGTTDTQYF. The CDR3 region has the DNA TGCAGTGCTAGGGAGTTCCTAGCGGGGGGCACCACAGATACGCAGTATTTT.

This clonotype was detected a few times. CDR3 DNA: TGTGCCAGTCTACAGGGACCCATGAACACTGAAGCTTTCTTT. Its protein product is CASLQGPMNTEAFF. The chain is built from TRBV19 and TRBJ1-1, with D possibly TRBD1 on 6 matching bases. CDR1 LNHDA and CDR2 SQIVND come from the germline V gene (reference sequence). The CDR3 totals 14 residues. Trimming removed 8 bases from V and 0 bases from J, with 13 bases in between.

This clonotype was counted ten times or more. V and J are TRBV18 and TRBJ2-5; either TRBD1 or TRBD2 may supply D (5 bases each). Germline loops: CDR1 KGHSH, CDR2 LQKENI. There are 13 residues in the CDR3. V gave up 2 bases and J gave up 13 bases, with 17 bases separating them. The CDR3 DNA sequence: TGTGCCAGCTCACCAGGGGTCGGGACGGGATTGTACTTC. Amino acid sequence: CASSPGVGTGLYF.

This clonotype showed up many times. The rearrangement joins TRBV10-1 to TRBJ2-3; D gene uncertain. With 0 bases removed from V and 6 bases from J, the gap between germline ends came to 4 bases. CDR1 WNHNN and CDR2 SYGVQD come from the germline V gene (reference sequence). This CDR3 spans 12 amino acids. The CDR3 DNA reads as TGCGCCAGCAGTGAGTCGAGGGATACGCAGTATTTT. This gives the protein CASSESRDTQYF.

This clonotype was seen many times. V usage is TRBV7-2 and J usage is TRBJ2-7; D possibly uses TRBD1 or TRBD2 (5 bases each). The CDR3 is made up of 14 amino acids. V lost 5 bases, J lost 7 bases, and 18 bases lay in between. The germline gives CDR1 SGHTA, CDR2 FQGNSA. The CDR3 DNA is TGTGCCAGCAGCCCTCCGGGGCAGGTGAGTGAGCAGTACTTC. Its translation: CASSPPGQVSEQYF.

This clonotype was seen a handful of times. The V call is TRBV29-1, the J call TRBJ1-2; D call uncertain. V gave up 8 bases and J gave up 0 bases, with 19 bases separating them. Germline loops: CDR1 SQVTM, CDR2 ANQGSEA. This CDR3 is 15 amino acids long. DNA for the CDR3: TGCAGCCCAATCCGAGGGTATCGGACTAACTATGGCTACACCTTC. This codes for CSPIRGYRTNYGYTF.

In its sample, this clonotype was seen many times. This rearrangement joins TRBV6-2 or TRBV6-3 to TRBJ1-1; 7 bases agree with TRBD1. Unmatched junction bases numbered 6, after V lost 4 bases and J lost 4 bases. The CDR3 loop spans 14 amino acids. Germline V gene sequence: CDR1 MNHEY, CDR2 SVGEGT. In DNA, the CDR3 is TGTGCCAGCAGTTCCTACAGGGGAAGCACTGAAGCTTTCTTT. Its protein is CASSSYRGSTEAFF.

This clonotype was counted only a few times. J is TRBJ2-2 and V is TRBV28; no firm D call. Deletions cut 7 bases from V and 1 base from J, with 13 bases between. CDR1 and CDR2 (germline): MDHEN, SYDVKM. The CDR3 contains 15 residues. The CDR3 DNA is TGTGCCAGCACTCCCAGCTGGATGAACACCGGGGAGCTGTTTTTT. Translating it yields CASTPSWMNTGELFF.

This clonotype was observed many times. The V call is TRBV12-3 or TRBV12-4, the J call TRBJ2-4; D is perhaps TRBD1 or TRBD2 (6 bases each). V shed 6 bases and J shed 6 bases, with 21 bases lying between them. The CDR3 has 16 amino acids. The CDR3, as DNA: TGTGCCAGCAGCAACCGGTGGGGGGCACGGGGAAACATTCAGTACTTC. It specifies CASSNRWGARGNIQYF.

As to this clonotype: One end of the junction is discordant with germline, which a read error may explain. The CDR3 DNA reads TGTGCTAGCAGCTTAGTCCCAGGTTCCTACGAGCAGTACTTC. Translating it yields CASSLVPGSYEQYF. The V and J genes are TRBV7-7 and TRBJ2-7; unclear D gene. CDR1 and CDR2 (germline): SSHAT, FNYEAQ (reference sequence). The CDR3 contains 14 residues.

This clonotype was detected a few times. V is TRBV20-1 and J is TRBJ2-1; D perhaps matches TRBD2 (6 bases). V lost 0 bases, J lost 2 bases, and 17 bases lay in between. CDR1 is DFQATT and CDR2 is SNEGSKA in the germline V gene (reference sequence). The CDR3 contains 17 residues. The CDR3 protein is CSARDQGDSTAYNEQFF. CDR3 in DNA: TGCAGTGCTAGAGATCAAGGGGACTCCACTGCCTACAATGAGCAGTTCTTC.

This clonotype was counted only a few times. V and J are TRBV12-5 and TRBJ2-2; no clear D. V shed 7 bases and J shed 6 bases, with 9 bases lying between them. From germline, CDR1 is LGHNT and CDR2 FRNRAP. CDR3 length equals 12 residues. CDR3 coding DNA: TGTGCTAGTGCCCCACCTCCCGGGGAGCTGTTTTTT. This sequence encodes CASAPPPGELFF. Full variable domain (outside the CDR3, taken from reference TRBV12-5 and TRBJ2-2): DARVTQTPRHKVTEMGQEVTMRCQPILGHNTVFWYRQTMMQGLELLAYFRNRAPLDDSGMPKDRFSAEMPDATLATLKIQPSEPRDSAVYFCASAPPPGELFFGEGSRLTVL.

The CDR3 DNA reads TGCAGTGCTAGAGGACAGGGGCAGCTAGAAAAACTGTTTTTT. It is translated as CSARGQGQLEKLFF. The J gene is TRBJ1-4, the V gene TRBV20-1; 8 bases are a match to TRBD1. Unmatched junction bases numbered 6, after V lost 1 base and J lost 8 bases. CDR3 size: 14 residues. The V gene's germline CDR1 is DFQATT and CDR2 SNEGSKA (reference sequence).

This clonotype was seen a few times. This chain links TRBV11-2 with TRBJ2-7, with 7 bases lining up with TRBD2. Germline CDR1 is SGHAT and CDR2 is FQNNGV. V lost 9 bases, J lost 2 bases, and 7 bases stayed unmatched. CDR3 length: 13 amino acids. The CDR3 DNA follows: TGTGCCAGTAGCGGGTCCCTGACCTACGAGCAGTACTTC. This translates into CASSGSLTYEQYF.

This clonotype was seen more than once but under ten times. J is TRBJ1-5 and V is TRBV30, with a possible D match to TRBD1 (6 bases). CDR3 length: 14 amino acids. Trimming took off 1 base at V and 6 bases at J, with 13 bases between the two ends. Per the germline V gene, CDR1 is GTSNPN and CDR2 is SVGIG (reference sequence). The CDR3 reads CAWSDGGGGQPQHF. The CDR3 DNA reads as TGTGCCTGGAGTGACGGGGGAGGGGGTCAGCCCCAGCATTTT.